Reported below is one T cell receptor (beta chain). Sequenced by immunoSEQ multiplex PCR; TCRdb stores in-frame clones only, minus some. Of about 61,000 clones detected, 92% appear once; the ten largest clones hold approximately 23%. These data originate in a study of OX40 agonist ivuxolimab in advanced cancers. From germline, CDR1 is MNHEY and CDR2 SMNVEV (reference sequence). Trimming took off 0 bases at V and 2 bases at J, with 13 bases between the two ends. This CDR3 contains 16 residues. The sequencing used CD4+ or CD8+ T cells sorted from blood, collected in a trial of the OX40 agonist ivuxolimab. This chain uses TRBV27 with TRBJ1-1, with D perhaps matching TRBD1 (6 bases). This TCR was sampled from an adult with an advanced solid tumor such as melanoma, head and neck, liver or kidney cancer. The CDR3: CASSLSWGAINTEAFF. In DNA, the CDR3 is TGTGCCAGCAGTTTATCGTGGGGGGCGATCAACACTGAAGCTTTCTTT.